These T cell receptor beta chains were read from a single sample in a study of blood T cell dynamics during melanoma immunotherapy. The assay was immunoSEQ multiplex PCR, and TCRdb's table has in-frame clones only and misses some. Of about 11,000 clones listed, 80% are singletons. Sample: blood, taken from a patient treated with checkpoint blockade. Source of these receptors: a human donor with melanoma. Both conserved end residues are part of each CDR3. The D gene is left open where the match is weak. Not every row has a clone size; where given, it reads once, few, many or a size class.

TRBV7-9	.	.	14	TRBJ1-1	CASSRGGKNGEAFF	TGTGCCAGCTCCCGGGGGGGGAAAAACGGTGAAGCTTTCTTT
TRBV18	.	.	15	TRBJ1-1	CASSPLESTHTEAFF	TGTGCCAGCTCACCTCTGGAGAGTACGCACACTGAAGCTTTCTTT
TRBV15	.	.	15	TRBJ1-5	CATSRWTTLHQPQHF	TGTGCCACCAGCAGATGGACAACCCTCCACCAGCCCCAGCATTTT
TRBV19	.	.	12	TRBJ1-2	CASKDRNYGYTF	TGTGCCAGTAAGGACAGAAACTATGGCTACACCTTC
TRBV19	TRBD2	.	21	TRBJ2-7	CASSRGRARLAGGPISYEQYF	TGTGCCAGTAGCCGAGGGCGGGCGAGACTAGCGGGAGGCCCAATCTCCTACGAGCAGTACTTC
TRBV7-9	TRBD1	.	14	TRBJ1-2	CASSQGQETYGYTF	TGTGCCAGCAGTCAGGGACAGGAGACCTATGGCTACACCTTC
TRBV4-3	.	.	15	TRBJ1-1	CASSQELGGSTEAFF	TGCGCCAGCAGCCAAGAATTGGGGGGCTCGACTGAAGCTTTCTTT
TRBV6-1	.	.	15	TRBJ2-2	CASKVGTGGTGELFF	TGTGCCAGCAAGGTCGGGACCGGGGGCACCGGGGAGCTGTTTTTT
TRBV28	.	.	15	TRBJ1-5	CASSLFSADNQPQHF	TGTGCCAGCAGTTTGTTCTCGGCCGATAATCAGCCCCAGCATTTT
TRBV18	TRBD2	once	15	TRBJ2-1	CASSTKGLAGVEQFF	TGTGCCAGCTCCACCAAGGGACTAGCGGGAGTTGAGCAGTTCTTC
TRBV19	TRBD1	.	15	TRBJ2-2	CASSPRGLGTGELFF	TGTGCCAGTAGTCCAAGGGGGCTGGGCACCGGGGAGCTGTTTTTT
TRBV19	.	.	15	TRBJ1-6	CASSILPGNNSPLHF	TGTGCCAGTAGTATATTACCGGGAAATAATTCACCCCTCCACTTT
TRBV7-2	.	.	13	TRBJ1-1	CASSQAGGTEAFF	TGTGCCAGCAGCCAAGCGGGGGGCACTGAAGCTTTCTTT
TRBV7-9	TRBD1	once	14	TRBJ1-2	CASSISGGAGGYTF	TGTGCCAGCAGCATATCAGGGGGCGCCGGAGGCTACACCTTC
TRBV27	.	.	15	TRBJ1-4	CASSLQGLGNEKLFF	TGTGCCAGCAGTCTCCAGGGCTTAGGTAATGAAAAACTGTTTTTT
TRBV5-4	TRBD1	few	16	TRBJ1-1	CASSLAGQGGYTEAFF	TGTGCCAGCAGCTTGGCAGGACAGGGAGGATACACTGAAGCTTTCTTT
TRBV19	.	.	13	TRBJ2-1	CASSIPTGGEQFF	TGTGCCAGTAGTATACCGACAGGCGGTGAGCAGTTCTTC
TRBV27	TRBD1	.	15	TRBJ2-5	CASRGLEGAQETQYF	TGTGCCAGCAGGGGGCTTGAGGGGGCTCAAGAGACCCAGTACTTC
TRBV6-1	.	.	13	TRBJ1-1	CATRPEMDTEAFF	TGTGCCACGCGACCGGAGATGGACACTGAAGCTTTCTTT
TRBV11-2	.	.	14	TRBJ2-5	CASSLVARWETQYF	TGTGCCAGCAGCTTAGTGGCGCGGTGGGAGACCCAGTACTTC
TRBV30	TRBD2	.	14	TRBJ2-3	CACSLAGGTDTQYF	TGTGCCTGTTCGCTAGCGGGAGGAACAGATACGCAGTATTTT
TRBV19	TRBD1	.	12	TRBJ2-2	CASRTGWGELFF	TGTGCCAGTAGGACAGGGTGGGGGGAGCTGTTTTTT
TRBV10-2	.	.	14	TRBJ2-7	CASSGEGLGYEQYF	TGCGCCAGCAGTGGAGAGGGACTGGGTTACGAGCAGTACTTC
TRBV9	.	.	14	TRBJ1-4	CASSVGRTNEKLFF	TGTGCCAGCAGCGTAGGCAGAACTAATGAAAAACTGTTTTTT
TRBV7-9	TRBD1	.	16	TRBJ1-6	CASSLEGGASNSPLHF	TGTGCCAGCAGCTTAGAAGGGGGCGCAAGTAATTCACCCCTCCACTTT
TRBV11-2	TRBD2	.	16	TRBJ2-2	CASSLEPTSDTGELFF	TGTGCCAGCAGCTTAGAACCGACTAGCGACACCGGGGAGCTGTTTTTT
TRBV9	.	.	18	TRBJ2-1	CASSVAPTYRAGNNEQFF	TGTGCCAGCAGCGTAGCCCCAACCTACAGGGCGGGGAACAATGAGCAGTTCTTC
TRBV18	TRBD2	.	15	TRBJ2-7	CASSPPASGLNEQYF	TGTGCCAGCTCACCGCCGGCTAGCGGCCTCAACGAGCAGTACTTC
TRBV7-9	.	.	13	TRBJ1-2	CASLLGGNYGYTF	TGTGCCAGCCTCCTCGGGGGGAACTATGGCTACACCTTC
TRBV9	.	.	13	TRBJ2-5	CASSVGLAETQYF	TGTGCCAGCAGCGTAGGCCTAGCCGAGACCCAGTACTTC
TRBV9	TRBD2	.	16	TRBJ2-1	CASSVGPSGIYNEQFF	TGTGCCAGCAGCGTAGGGCCTAGCGGGATCTACAATGAGCAGTTCTTC
TRBV5-4	.	.	16	TRBJ1-3	CASSEVLSRTGNTIYF	TGTGCCAGCAGCGAAGTCTTATCCAGAACTGGAAACACCATATATTTT
TRBV5-4	TRBD1	.	14	TRBJ1-2	CASSLVQGAGGYTF	TGTGCCAGCAGCTTGGTACAGGGGGCTGGTGGCTACACCTTC
TRBV5-1	TRBD1	few	14	TRBJ1-5	CASSPRGQGQPQHF	TGCGCCAGCAGCCCCAGGGGGCAGGGGCAGCCCCAGCATTTT
TRBV5-1	.	.	15	TRBJ1-1	CASTLGSALNTEAFF	TGCGCCAGCACGCTTGGAAGCGCCTTGAACACTGAAGCTTTCTTT
TRBV2	TRBD1	.	16	TRBJ1-6	CASRARQGAGNSPLHF	TGTGCCAGCAGGGCCCGACAGGGGGCGGGTAATTCACCCCTCCACTTT
TRBV7-8	TRBD1	.	15	TRBJ1-5	CASSWGTGRDQPQHF	TGTGCCAGCAGCTGGGGGACAGGGAGGGATCAGCCCCAGCATTTT
TRBV18	TRBD1	.	15	TRBJ2-3	CASSPEGQSTDTQYF	TGTGCCAGCTCACCCGAGGGACAGAGCACAGATACGCAGTATTTT
TRBV27	TRBD1	.	19	TRBJ1-5	CASSLVGTGGAISNQPQHF	TGTGCCAGCAGTTTAGTAGGGACAGGGGGTGCAATTAGCAATCAGCCCCAGCATTTT
TRBV29-1	.	.	10	TRBJ2-3	CSVAIDTQYF	TGCAGCGTTGCAATAGATACGCAGTATTTT
TRBV7-9	.	.	16	TRBJ1-3	CASSLGAGSTGNTIYF	TGTGCCAGCAGCCTGGGTGCGGGGTCTACTGGAAACACCATATATTTT
TRBV7-3	TRBD2	.	15	TRBJ2-5	CASSFVAGRGETQYF	TGTGCCAGCAGCTTTGTAGCGGGGAGAGGGGAGACCCAGTACTTC
TRBV5-1	.	few	13	TRBJ1-1	CASSQDSNTEAFF	TGCGCCAGCAGCCAGGACAGCAACACTGAAGCTTTCTTT
TRBV28	.	.	14	TRBJ1-2	CASSLAPGNYGYTF	TGTGCCAGCAGTTTAGCCCCAGGGAACTATGGCTACACCTTC
TRBV6-1	.	.	14	TRBJ2-3	CASSEGDGADTQYF	TGTGCCAGCAGTGAGGGGGACGGAGCGGATACGCAGTATTTT
TRBV19	TRBD2	few	15	TRBJ2-1	CASQNRAVVAGGKFF	TGTGCCAGTCAGAACAGGGCGGTTGTTGCGGGAGGGAAGTTCTTC
TRBV6-5	.	.	14	TRBJ1-4	CASSELATNEKLFF	TGTGCCAGCAGTGAGTTGGCTACTAATGAAAAACTGTTTTTT
TRBV12-2	.	.	17	TRBJ1-4	CASRLASGGSWGEKLFF	TGTGCAAGTCGCTTAGCCTCGGGGGGGTCCTGGGGCGAAAAACTGTTTTTT
TRBV28	.	few	13	TRBJ1-1	CASSLAPPSEAFF	TGTGCCAGCAGTTTAGCTCCACCCTCTGAAGCTTTCTTT
TRBV7-3	TRBD1	.	14	TRBJ2-1	CASSFMDRADEQFF	TGTGCCAGCAGCTTCATGGACAGGGCCGATGAGCAGTTCTTC
TRBV27	.	few	13	TRBJ1-1	CASRYGGNTEAFF	TGTGCCAGCAGATATGGGGGGAACACTGAAGCTTTCTTT
TRBV4-3	.	.	16	TRBJ2-1	CASSQDTGPSLFEQFF	TGCGCCAGCAGCCAAGATACAGGCCCATCCCTTTTTGAGCAGTTCTTC
TRBV28	TRBD1	once	15	TRBJ1-1	CASSSAQGADTEAFF	TGTGCCAGCAGTTCAGCTCAGGGGGCCGACACTGAAGCTTTCTTT
TRBV7-7	.	.	10	TRBJ2-2	CASSPGSCFF	.
TRBV6-5	.	.	12	TRBJ1-1	CASSGLNTEAFF	TGTGCCAGCTCGGGCCTGAACACTGAAGCTTTCTTT